Listed below are T cell receptor beta chains from one sample, sequenced in a study of T-cell reconstitution after alpha-beta-depleted transplantation in children. Each CDR3 protein gets one entry after TCRdb re-called the PCR reads with MiXCR. The profile shows some 200,000 distinct CDR3 sequences, less than 15% of them singletons. The sample in question was PBMCs from the stem cell graft donor, obtained from the stem cell graft. These receptors were obtained from a human donor who donated a stem cell graft to a child with acute lymphoblastic leukemia. CDR3s include the opening cysteine and the closing phenylalanine or tryptophan. D genes are given only for firm matches. The listing skips clone size in some rows; elsewhere it reads once, few, many or a size class.

TRBJ1-2 | many | TRBV24-1 | NA | CATAADGLYGYTF | TGTGCCACCGCGGCAGACGGACTGTATGGCTACACCTTC
TRBJ1-1 | many | TRBV12-3/TRBV12-4 | TRBD1 | CASRLGQGTEAFF | TGTGCCAGCAGACTTGGACAGGGGACTGAAGCTTTCTTT
TRBJ2-3 | NA | TRBV30 | TRBD2 | CAWKGRREGTQYF | TGTGCCTGGAAGGGAAGGCGGGAGGGTACGCAGTATTTT
TRBJ2-1 | many | TRBV29-1 | NA | CSVGGPSNPNYNEQFF | TGCAGCGTCGGTGGACCTTCTAATCCTAACTACAATGAGCAGTTCTTC
TRBJ1-3 | many | TRBV15 | TRBD1 | CATSRDLTGAGNTIYF | TGTGCCACCAGCAGAGATCTGACAGGGGCTGGAAACACCATATATTTT
TRBJ2-7 | many | TRBV20-1 | NA | CSAQRQASYEQYF | TGCAGTGCGCAGCGGCAGGCTTCCTACGAGCAGTACTTC
TRBJ1-1 | many | TRBV7-9 | NA | CASSLSSSFF | TGTGCCAGCAGCCTTTCGTCCAGCTTCTTT
TRBJ2-7 | NA | TRBV28 | NA | CASSHLGHPTF | TGTGCCAGCAGTCACCTTGGACACCCAACCTTC
TRBJ1-6 | many | TRBV29-1 | NA | CSVSLGADNSPLHF | TGCAGCGTTAGTCTGGGGGCCGATAATTCACCCCTCCACTTT
TRBJ2-5 | many | TRBV25-1 | NA | CASSGTTGTAKETQYF | TGTGCCAGCAGTGGAACAACCGGGACGGCTAAAGAGACCCAGTACTTC
TRBJ1-5 | NA | TRBV5-1 | NA | CASSFWGGSDQPQHF | TGCGCCAGCAGCTTCTGGGGTGGTTCTGATCAGCCCCAGCATTTT
TRBJ2-3 | NA | TRBV7-9 | TRBD2 | CASSSGLAGASTDTQYF | TGTGCCAGCAGCTCCGGACTAGCGGGTGCTAGCACAGATACGCAGTATTTT
TRBJ1-2 | many | TRBV6-5 | NA | CASSQWQGGGYTF | TGTGCCAGCAGCCAGTGGCAGGGTGGCGGCTACACCTTC
TRBJ2-1 | many | TRBV12-3/TRBV12-4 | TRBD2 | CASSSSGSRVNEQFF | TGTGCCAGCAGTTCTAGCGGGAGTCGGGTCAATGAGCAGTTCTTC